Following are 4 T cell receptor beta chains from one sample sequenced in a study of cytomegalovirus exposure and HLA in healthy donors. With 60 Vbeta and 13 Jbeta primers, the PCR was carried out. TCRdb keeps only in-frame clones here, not all; method: immunoSEQ multiplex PCR. The table records approximately 78,000 clones, roughly 80% of them present only once. Sequenced: PBMCs. Source of these receptors: a woman aged 45-59 years in good health and CMV-seronegative.

This clone came up once. This chain uses TRBV28 with TRBJ1-1, with a weak D call TRBD1 (5 bases). There are 12 residues in the CDR3. The germline V gene encodes CDR1 MDHEN and CDR2 SYDVKM. V was pared by 3 bases and J by 11 bases, with 13 bases between. CDR3 in DNA: TGTGCCAGCAGTTTTGTGCAGGGTCGGGCTTTCTTT. As protein: CASSFVQGRAFF. Complete variable domain (other parts from reference TRBV28 and TRBJ1-1): DVKVTQSSRYLVKRTGEKVFLECVQDMDHENMFWYRQDPGLGLRLIYFSYDVKMKEKGDIPEGYSVSREKKERFSLILESASTNQTSMYLCASSFVQGRAFFGQGTRLTVV.

The chain combines TRBV5-1 with TRBJ2-3; 13 bases map to TRBD2. The junction had 13 bases not matched to a gene; V was cut back by 4 bases and J by 5 bases. CDR3 length equals 18 residues. Germline loops: CDR1 SGHRS, CDR2 YFSETQ. The CDR3 sequence is CASSVGLAGALRQDTQYF. CDR3 in DNA: TGCGCCAGCAGCGTAGGACTAGCGGGGGCCCTCCGACAAGATACGCAGTATTTT.

The chain carries TRBV7-2 and TRBJ1-3, with unresolved D. Deletions cut 3 bases from V and 8 bases from J, with 5 bases between. Germline values: CDR1 SGHTA, CDR2 FQGNSA. The CDR3 runs to 11 residues. CDR3 in amino acids: CASSFLDTIYF. CDR3 sequence (DNA): TGTGCCAGCAGCTTTTTAGACACCATATATTTT.

Concerning this clone itself: Germline is not matched at one junction end, which may reflect a read error. V usage is TRBV15 and J usage is TRBJ2-7; D is perhaps TRBD2 (6 bases). CDR1 and CDR2 (germline): LNHNV, YYDKDF (reference sequence). The CDR3 has 17 residues. CDR3 sequence (DNA): TGTGCCACCGGCAGAGAGGGATCCTCGGCGGGGCCCTACGAGCAGTACTTC. It codes for CATGREGSSAGPYEQYF.